This T cell receptor beta chain was observed in a study of blood T cells in healthy people across ages. Notes on the study in general: CMV infection status of these donors was not known.

The germline CDR1 and CDR2 sequences are MNHEY and SMNVEV (reference sequence). Trimming took 6 bases from V and 2 from J; bases not matched to a gene: 18. The length of the CDR3 is 18 residues. PCR was performed a second time for about 7 to 11 cycles using a sample-barcoded 5' primer and a J-beta primer mix. Each CDR3 protein gets one entry after TCRdb re-called the 5' RACE reads with MiXCR. The sample holds around 850,000 distinct CDR3 sequences, approximately 35% seen once. About this clonotype itself: The antigen remains unidentified.

The material sequenced was blood. This chain links TRBV27 with TRBJ1-2, with 7 bases fitting TRBD1. This clonotype was obtained from a man between 18 and 35 years old in good health. Here the CDR3 DNA reads TGTGCCAGCAGCCCTATCCAGGGGGGTAGTTTTTGGAACTATGGCTACACCTTC. This encodes CASSPIQGGSFWNYGYTF.